These 15 T cell receptor beta chains were all obtained from the same sample, sequenced in a study of blood T cell repertoires in COVID-19. Profiling relied on immunoSEQ multiplex PCR, and the TCRdb table lists in-frame clones only, not all of them. This sample has about 35,000 clones, with roughly 88% found just once. The source material was peripheral blood. The receptors were gathered from a human donor in a cohort sampled during active COVID-19.

This chain uses TRBV18 with TRBJ2-7; TRBD1 is a possible D gene (6 bases). CDR1 and CDR2 (germline): KGHSH, LQKENI. Deletions cut 1 base from V and 3 bases from J, with 22 bases between. The length of the CDR3 is 18 residues. The CDR3 protein is CASSPLPGAATSNYEQYF. The CDR3 DNA follows: TGTGCCAGCTCACCACTTCCAGGGGCCGCAACTTCCAACTACGAGCAGTACTTC.

The chain is built from TRBV7-8 and TRBJ1-5; no firm D call. CDR1 and CDR2 from the germline V gene are SGHVS and FQNEAQ. This CDR3 comprises 15 residues. Trimming shortened V by 2 bases and J by 3 bases, and 11 bases separated the two germline ends. The CDR3 spells CASSLYLQSNQPQHF. DNA of the CDR3: TGTGCCAGCAGCTTATATCTCCAGTCCAATCAGCCCCAGCATTTT.

The J gene is TRBJ2-5, the V gene TRBV7-2; weak D call: TRBD2 (6 bases). Per the germline V gene, CDR1 is SGHTA and CDR2 is FQGNSA. The CDR3 covers 13 residues. The ends were cut back, 5 bases at V and 5 bases at J, with 12 bases in the middle. CDR3 in DNA: TGTGCCAGCAGCCCTCCGGGGGTGGAGACCCAGTACTTC. Translated: CASSPPGVETQYF.

The chain carries TRBV5-1 and TRBJ2-2, with D uncertain. Germline V CDR1 and CDR2: SGHRS, YFSETQ. The ends were cut back, 1 base at V and 5 bases at J, with 6 bases in the middle. CDR3 length: 13 amino acids. The CDR3 sequence: CASSLIRTGELFF. CDR3 DNA sequence: TGCGCCAGCAGCTTGATTCGTACCGGGGAGCTGTTTTTT.

The gene calls are TRBV5-6 and TRBJ1-2; D perhaps matches TRBD1 (6 bases). Trimming took off 4 bases at V and 4 bases at J, with 14 bases between the two ends. CDR1 and CDR2 (germline): SGHDT, YYEEEE. CDR3 length: 14 amino acids. CDR3 residues: CASSGTGRTYGYTF. The CDR3 nucleotides are TGTGCCAGCAGCGGTACAGGGCGTACCTATGGCTACACCTTC.

The chain joins TRBV6-5 to TRBJ2-7; 9 nucleotides line up with TRBD2. Germline V gene data show CDR1 as MNHEY and CDR2 as SVGAGI. The CDR3 loop spans 15 amino acids. V trimming: 2 bases; J trimming: 7 bases; junction bases outside the gene matches: 9. The CDR3 nucleotides are TGTGCCAGCAGTTACGGGCGGGGGGGCCTAGGAGAGCAGTACTTC. Its translation is CASSYGRGGLGEQYF.

The rearrangement links TRBV5-1 to TRBJ2-3, with TRBD1 identical over 7 bases. CDR1 is SGHRS, CDR2 YFSETQ, per germline. CDR3 length equals 15 residues. V trimming: 5 bases; J trimming: 2 bases; junction bases outside the gene matches: 8. CDR3 loop: CASSSTGFVTDTQYF. The CDR3 bases are TGCGCCAGCAGTTCGACAGGGTTTGTCACAGATACGCAGTATTTT.

The V call is TRBV6-5, the J call TRBJ1-2, with D uncertain. The CDR3 is 14 amino acids. Germline CDR1 and CDR2: MNHEY and SVGAGI. V was cut by 2 bases and J by 4 bases, with 11 bases left in between. The CDR3 sequence is CASSYAAGSYGYTF. DNA for the CDR3: TGTGCCAGCAGTTACGCGGCCGGATCCTATGGCTACACCTTC.

V usage is TRBV5-4 and J usage is TRBJ2-1; 10 bases align to TRBD1. The CDR3 spans 16 residues. Trimming removed 3 bases from V and 8 bases from J; junction bases left unmatched: 11. Germline lookup yields CDR1 SGHNT and CDR2 YYREEE (reference sequence). CDR3 sequence reads: CASSSQTGTGVDEQFF. The CDR3 bases are TGTGCCAGCAGCTCCCAAACCGGGACAGGGGTCGATGAGCAGTTCTTC.

The genes are TRBV6-4 and TRBJ2-1; D is unresolved. From germline, CDR1 is MRHNA and CDR2 SNTAGT. This CDR3 comprises 13 residues. The V gene lost 6 bases and the J gene lost 0 bases, with 6 bases spanning the gap. The CDR3 sequence: CASSQNSYNEQFF. CDR3 DNA sequence: TGTGCCAGCAGCCAGAACTCCTACAATGAGCAGTTCTTC.

This clone was counted a few times. The chain couples TRBV5-6 to TRBJ1-6; possible D gene TRBD1, 6 bases. The germline V and J ends were trimmed by 4 bases and 0 bases, with 11 bases remaining between them. The CDR3 runs to 16 residues. Germline lookup yields CDR1 SGHDT and CDR2 YYEEEE. This chain's CDR3 is CASSEARGSYNSPLHF. The CDR3 DNA follows: TGTGCCAGCAGCGAGGCCAGGGGCTCCTATAATTCACCCCTCCACTTT.

The chain is built from TRBV29-1 and TRBJ1-2; D unclear. V lost 6 bases and J lost 5, with 10 bases in between. This CDR3 is built from 11 residues. Germline CDR1 SQVTM, CDR2 ANQGSEA. The CDR3 nucleotides are TGCAGCGTCCAGTCGGGGTATGGCTACACCTTC. This translates into CSVQSGYGYTF.

This clone was seen a few times. This CDR3 is CASSNTRGNYEQYF. CDR3 nucleotide sequence: TGTGCCAGCAGCAACACTCGGGGGAACTACGAGCAGTACTTC. The chain carries TRBV11-2 and TRBJ2-7, with D possibly being TRBD2 (6 bases). There are 14 residues in the CDR3. CDR1 is SGHAT, CDR2 FQNNGV, per germline. V lost 5 bases to trimming and J lost 3 bases, with 14 bases between them.

The chain joins TRBV10-3 to TRBJ1-2; a possible D gene is TRBD1 (5 bases). CDR1 ENHRY and CDR2 SYGVKD come from the germline V gene. This CDR3 region has 14 residues. Trimming stripped 5 bases from V and 4 bases from J, with 14 bases between. This CDR3 reads CAISPGGGGYGYTF. The DNA for the CDR3 is TGTGCCATCAGTCCGGGGGGAGGTGGCTATGGCTACACCTTC.

The chain is built from TRBV14 and TRBJ1-3; D unclear. Germline V gene lookup returns CDR1 SGHDN and CDR2 FVKESK. The CDR3 is 18 amino acids. V was clipped by 1 base and J by 1 base, with 17 bases between them. The CDR3 sequence: CASSQGIGKGLSGNTIYF. In nucleotides, the CDR3 is TGTGCCAGCAGCCAAGGAATCGGGAAGGGTCTATCTGGAAACACCATATATTTT.